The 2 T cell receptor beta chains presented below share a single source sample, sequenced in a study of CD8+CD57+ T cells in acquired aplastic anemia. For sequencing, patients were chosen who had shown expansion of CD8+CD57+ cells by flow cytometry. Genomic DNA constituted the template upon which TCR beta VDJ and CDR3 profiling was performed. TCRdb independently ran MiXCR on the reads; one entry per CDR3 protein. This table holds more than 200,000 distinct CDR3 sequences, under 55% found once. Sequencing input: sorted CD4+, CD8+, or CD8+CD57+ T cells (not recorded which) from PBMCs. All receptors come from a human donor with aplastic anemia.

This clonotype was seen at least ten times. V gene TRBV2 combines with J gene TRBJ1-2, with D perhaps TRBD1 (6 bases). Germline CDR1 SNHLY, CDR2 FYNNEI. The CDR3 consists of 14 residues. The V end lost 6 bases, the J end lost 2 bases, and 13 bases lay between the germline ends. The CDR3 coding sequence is TGTGCCAGCAGGGCAGGGGAAGCGAACTATGGCTACACCTTC. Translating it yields CASRAGEANYGYTF.

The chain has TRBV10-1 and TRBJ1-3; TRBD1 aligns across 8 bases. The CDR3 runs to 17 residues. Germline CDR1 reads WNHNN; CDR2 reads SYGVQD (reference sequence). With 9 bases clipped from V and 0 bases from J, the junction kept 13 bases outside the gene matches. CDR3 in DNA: TGCGCCAGGAGGGACAGGCCCTGCCTACACTCTGGAAACACCATATATTTT. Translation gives CARRDRPCLHSGNTIYF.